What follows are 9 T cell receptor beta chains derived from one specimen sequenced in a study of patients and donors after allogeneic stem cell transplantation. In TCRdb, the RT-PCR reads were re-called with MiXCR into one record per CDR3 protein. The table lists 900,000 to 1,000,000 distinct CDR3 sequences, roughly 18% of them singletons, with under 6.5% in the top ten. Sequencing used blood, either unsorted or a sorted T cell fraction (not recorded which). The receptors were gathered from a human donor who was either an allogeneic HSCT recipient or a stem cell or donor lymphocyte infusion donor (not recorded which). It is not recorded whose cells these are; they may come from a transplant donor.

The chain combines TRBV6-4 with TRBJ2-2, with TRBD1 matching over 9 bases. After removal of 6 bases from V and 1 base from J, the junction contained 9 bases not matched to a gene. The germline V gene encodes CDR1 MRHNA and CDR2 SNTAGT. The CDR3 is 17 residues long. CDR3 DNA sequence: TGTGCCAGCAGCATTCTTCCGGGACAGGGGAACACCGGGGAGCTGTTTTTT. It specifies CASSILPGQGNTGELFF.

The chain is built from TRBV2 and TRBJ2-1, with a weak D call TRBD1 (5 bases). Trimming pared 7 bases from V and 1 base from J, leaving 17 bases between. The CDR3 is 16 residues long. Germline CDR1 reads SNHLY; CDR2 reads FYNNEI. The CDR3 coding sequence is TGTGCCAGCACTCCCCGTTTAGCAGGGTCCTACAATGAGCAGTTCTTC. It yields the protein CASTPRLAGSYNEQFF.

In its sample, this clonotype was seen a few times. The chain joins TRBV20-1 to TRBJ2-7; D tentatively fits TRBD1 or TRBD2 (5 bases each). The CDR3 is 11 residues long. Trimming removed 6 bases at V and 6 bases at J, with 12 bases between. Germline lookup yields CDR1 DFQATT and CDR2 SNEGSKA (reference sequence). The CDR3 nucleotides are TGCAGTGCGCAACAGGAGGCCGAGCAGTACTTC. Translation gives CSAQQEAEQYF.

The V and J genes are TRBV5-1 and TRBJ1-4; 9 bases fit TRBD1. Per the germline V gene, CDR1 is SGHRS and CDR2 is YFSETQ. The length of the CDR3 is 17 residues. The trim removed 0 bases at V and 3 bases at J, leaving 6 bases unmatched. CDR3 region: CASSLGDRAFPNEKLFF. CDR3 nucleotides: TGCGCCAGCAGCTTGGGGGACAGGGCCTTCCCTAATGAAAAACTGTTTTTT.

This clonotype came up a few times. The rearrangement links TRBV12-5 to TRBJ2-1; no reliable D call. V was shortened by 4 bases and J by 11 bases, with 15 bases between the two germline ends. The CDR3 length is 13 residues. Germline V CDR1 and CDR2: LGHNT, FRNRAP. CDR3 loop: CASGYEVGSQQFF. The CDR3 DNA reads TGTGCTAGTGGTTACGAAGTCGGGTCCCAGCAGTTCTTC.

This clonotype has more than one count but fewer than ten. The V call is TRBV20-1, the J call TRBJ1-6; weak D call: TRBD1 (6 bases). Germline CDR1 DFQATT, CDR2 SNEGSKA (reference sequence). The V end lost 4 bases, the J end lost 5 bases, and 15 bases lay between the germline ends. The CDR3 is made up of 15 amino acids. In DNA form, the CDR3 reads TGCAGTGCTACACAGCCGGACAGAGATAATTCACCCCTCCACTTT. Translation gives CSATQPDRDNSPLHF.

This clonotype has ten or more counts. This rearrangement joins TRBV10-3 to TRBJ1-1; D gene ambiguous. The germline V gene has CDR1 ENHRY and CDR2 SYGVKD. Between the trimmed V and J ends, which lost 5 bases and 4 bases, there was a span of 5 bases. This CDR3 is built from 11 residues. The CDR3 DNA sequence: TGTGCCATCAGTTCAGTCACTGAAGCTTTCTTT. Translating it yields CAISSVTEAFF.

V and J are TRBV30 and TRBJ1-6; maybe TRBD1 (5 bases). The V end was cut by 3 bases, the J end by 7 bases, with 13 bases between. This CDR3 has 14 amino acids. Germline CDR1 is GTSNPN and CDR2 is SVGIG (reference sequence). The CDR3, as DNA: TGTGCCTGGAGAGTGGGGGTGTTGAATTCACCCCTCCACTTT. It is translated as CAWRVGVLNSPLHF.

The rearrangement links TRBV12-3 or TRBV12-4 to TRBJ1-3; no clear D. The CDR3 loop spans 11 amino acids. V dropped 1 base and J dropped 10 bases, with 5 bases sitting between them. CDR3 DNA: TGTGCCAGCAGTTTAGACAGTACCATATATTTT. Amino acid sequence: CASSLDSTIYF.